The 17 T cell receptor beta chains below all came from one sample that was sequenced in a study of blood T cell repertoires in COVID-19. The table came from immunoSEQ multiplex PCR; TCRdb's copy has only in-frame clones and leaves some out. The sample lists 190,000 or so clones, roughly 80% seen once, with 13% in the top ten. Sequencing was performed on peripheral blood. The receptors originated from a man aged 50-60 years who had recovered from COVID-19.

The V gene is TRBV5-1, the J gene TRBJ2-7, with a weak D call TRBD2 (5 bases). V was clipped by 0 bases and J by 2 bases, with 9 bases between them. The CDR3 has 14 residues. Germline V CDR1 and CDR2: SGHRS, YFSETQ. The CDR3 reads CASSLAGYTYEQYF. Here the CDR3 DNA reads TGCGCCAGCAGCTTGGCGGGATATACCTACGAGCAGTACTTC.

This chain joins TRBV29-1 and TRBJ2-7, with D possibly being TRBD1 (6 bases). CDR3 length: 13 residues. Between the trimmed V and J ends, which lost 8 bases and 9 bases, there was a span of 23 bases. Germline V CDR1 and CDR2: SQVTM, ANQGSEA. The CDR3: CSIRDIVHSGQYF. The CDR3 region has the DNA TGCAGCATCCGGGACATCGTGCACTCGGGGCAGTACTTC.

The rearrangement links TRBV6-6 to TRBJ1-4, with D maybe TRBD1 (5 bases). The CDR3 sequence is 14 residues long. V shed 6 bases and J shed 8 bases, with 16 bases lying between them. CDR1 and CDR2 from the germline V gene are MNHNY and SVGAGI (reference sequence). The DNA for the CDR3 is TGTGCCAGCAGCGACAGTAGTCCTGTGGAAAAACTGTTTTTT. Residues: CASSDSSPVEKLFF.

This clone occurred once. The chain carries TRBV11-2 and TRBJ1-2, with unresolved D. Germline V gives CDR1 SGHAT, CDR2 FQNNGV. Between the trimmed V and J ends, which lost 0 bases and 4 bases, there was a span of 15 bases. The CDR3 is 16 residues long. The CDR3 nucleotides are TGTGCCAGCAGCTTAGATGTGGGCAGATCGGCCTATGGCTACACCTTC. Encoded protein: CASSLDVGRSAYGYTF.

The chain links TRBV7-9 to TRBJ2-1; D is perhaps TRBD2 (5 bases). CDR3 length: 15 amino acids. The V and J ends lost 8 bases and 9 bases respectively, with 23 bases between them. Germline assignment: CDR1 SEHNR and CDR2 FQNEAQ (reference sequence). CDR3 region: CASGIRGSEHGEQFF. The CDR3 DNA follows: TGTGCCAGCGGTATTCGGGGTTCCGAGCACGGTGAGCAGTTCTTC.

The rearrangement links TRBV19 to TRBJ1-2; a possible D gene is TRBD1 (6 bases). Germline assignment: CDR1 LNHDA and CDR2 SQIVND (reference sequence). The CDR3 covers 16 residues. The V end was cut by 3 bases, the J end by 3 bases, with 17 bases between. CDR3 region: CASSMRGAPVDYGYTF. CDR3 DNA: TGTGCCAGTAGTATGCGGGGGGCGCCCGTGGACTATGGCTACACCTTC.

CDR3 residues: CASRESLPDTQYF. DNA for the CDR3: TGTGCCAGCCGAGAGTCCCTCCCAGATACGCAGTATTTT. The chain combines TRBV7-9 with TRBJ2-3; D not certain. This CDR3 has 13 amino acids. Germline V lookup: CDR1 SEHNR, CDR2 FQNEAQ (reference sequence). V was pared by 8 bases and J by 4 bases, with 13 bases between.

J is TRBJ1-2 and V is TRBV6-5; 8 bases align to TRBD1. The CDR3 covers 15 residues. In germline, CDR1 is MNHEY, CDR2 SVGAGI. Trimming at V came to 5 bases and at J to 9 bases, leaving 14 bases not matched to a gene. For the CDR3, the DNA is TGTGCCAGCAGTCCCTCGACAGGGGCGCTGTCTAGCTACACCTTC. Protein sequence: CASSPSTGALSSYTF.

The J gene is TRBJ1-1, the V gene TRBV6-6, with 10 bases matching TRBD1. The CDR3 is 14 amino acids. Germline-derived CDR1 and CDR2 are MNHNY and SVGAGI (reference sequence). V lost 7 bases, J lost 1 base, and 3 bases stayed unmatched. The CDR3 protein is CASTDRGRNTEAFF. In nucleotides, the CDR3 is TGTGCCAGCACAGACAGGGGGCGGAACACTGAAGCTTTCTTT.

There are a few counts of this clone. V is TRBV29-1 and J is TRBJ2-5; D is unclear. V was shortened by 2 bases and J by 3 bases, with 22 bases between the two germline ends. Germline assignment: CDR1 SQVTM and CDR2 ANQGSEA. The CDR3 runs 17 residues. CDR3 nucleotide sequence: TGCAGCGTTGAACGGTCACGGAGCCCATCGCTGGAAGAGACCCAGTACTTC. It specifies CSVERSRSPSLEETQYF.

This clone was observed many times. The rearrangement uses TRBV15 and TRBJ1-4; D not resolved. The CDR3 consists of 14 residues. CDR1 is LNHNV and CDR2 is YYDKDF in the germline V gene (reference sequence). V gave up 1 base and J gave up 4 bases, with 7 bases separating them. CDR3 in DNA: TGTGCCACCAGCAGAGTATCCCTTAATGAAAAACTGTTTTTT. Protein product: CATSRVSLNEKLFF.

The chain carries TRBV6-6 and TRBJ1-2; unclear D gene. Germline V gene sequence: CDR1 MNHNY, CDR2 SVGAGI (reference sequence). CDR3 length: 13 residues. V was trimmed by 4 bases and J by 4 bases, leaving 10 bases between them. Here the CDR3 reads CASSSEVLYGYTF. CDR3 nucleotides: TGTGCCAGCAGTTCCGAGGTCCTCTATGGCTACACCTTC.

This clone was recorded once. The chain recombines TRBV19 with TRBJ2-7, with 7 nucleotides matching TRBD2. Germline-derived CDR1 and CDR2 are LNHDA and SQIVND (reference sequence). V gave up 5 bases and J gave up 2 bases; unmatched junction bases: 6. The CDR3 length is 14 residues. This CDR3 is CASSYLREPYEQYF. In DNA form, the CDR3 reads TGTGCCAGTAGTTACCTGCGGGAGCCCTACGAGCAGTACTTC.

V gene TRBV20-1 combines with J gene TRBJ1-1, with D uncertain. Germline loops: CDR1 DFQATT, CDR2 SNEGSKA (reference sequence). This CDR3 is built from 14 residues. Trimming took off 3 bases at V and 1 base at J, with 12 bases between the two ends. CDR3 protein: CSASIPGSNTEAFF. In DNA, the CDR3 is TGCAGTGCTAGTATTCCGGGGTCGAACACTGAAGCTTTCTTT.

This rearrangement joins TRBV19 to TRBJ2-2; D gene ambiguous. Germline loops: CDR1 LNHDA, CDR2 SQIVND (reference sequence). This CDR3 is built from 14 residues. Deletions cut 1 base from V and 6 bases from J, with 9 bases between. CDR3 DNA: TGTGCCAGTAGTATAGCGGAGTTCTCCGGGGAGCTGTTTTTT. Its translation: CASSIAEFSGELFF.

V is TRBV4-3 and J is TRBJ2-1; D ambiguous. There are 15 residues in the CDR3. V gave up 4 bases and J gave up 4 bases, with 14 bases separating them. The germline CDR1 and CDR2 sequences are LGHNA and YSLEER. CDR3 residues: CASSPAVAPYNEQFF. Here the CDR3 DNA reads TGCGCCAGCAGCCCCGCGGTTGCACCATACAATGAGCAGTTCTTC.

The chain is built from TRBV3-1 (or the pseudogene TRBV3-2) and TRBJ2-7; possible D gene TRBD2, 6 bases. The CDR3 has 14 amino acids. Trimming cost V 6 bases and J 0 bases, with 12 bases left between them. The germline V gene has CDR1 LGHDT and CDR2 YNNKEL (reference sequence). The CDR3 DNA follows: TGTGCCAGCAGTATAGCGGATGACTCCTACGAGCAGTACTTC. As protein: CASSIADDSYEQYF.